The T cell receptor (beta chain) described here comes from a study of blood T cell repertoires in COVID-19. For the study at large: Sites across the United States, Italy and Spain contributed samples from acute and convalescent COVID-19. T cells, B-cell-depleted T cells, or PBMCs supplied cDNA or gDNA.

As processed by the authors: Researchers report that nucleated cell counts were estimated from reference gene primer amplification. The data were produced by immunoSEQ multiplex PCR, yet TCRdb's version contains in-frame clones alone and is incomplete. V, J and clone size reflect that table, while D and trimming were determined from the DNA. This table has under 130,000 clones, 87% appearing once. Deletions cut 4 bases from V and 1 base from J, with 21 bases between. Germline V gene lookup returns CDR1 SGHRS and CDR2 YFSETQ. This CDR3 spans 17 amino acids. This TCR was sampled from a human donor in a cohort sampled during active COVID-19. The sequencing input was peripheral blood. The rearrangement uses TRBV5-1 and TRBJ2-7; D may be TRBD1 (5 bases). The CDR3 DNA reads as TGCGCCAGCAGCCTGACTTTCAGGGTAAAGGCTTCCTACGAGCAGTACTTC. This gives the protein CASSLTFRVKASYEQYF.